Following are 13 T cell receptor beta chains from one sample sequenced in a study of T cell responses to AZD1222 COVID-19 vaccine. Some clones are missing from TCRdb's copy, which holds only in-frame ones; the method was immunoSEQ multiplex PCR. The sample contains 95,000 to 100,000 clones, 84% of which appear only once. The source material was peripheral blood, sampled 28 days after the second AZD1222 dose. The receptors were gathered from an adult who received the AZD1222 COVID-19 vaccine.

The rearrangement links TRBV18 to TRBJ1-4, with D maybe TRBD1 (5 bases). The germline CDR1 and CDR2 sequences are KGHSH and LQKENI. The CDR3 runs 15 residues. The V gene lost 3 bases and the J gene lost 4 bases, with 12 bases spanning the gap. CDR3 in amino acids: CASSPRESGNEKLFF. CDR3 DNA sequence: TGTGCCAGCTCACCCAGGGAGAGCGGTAATGAAAAACTGTTTTTT.

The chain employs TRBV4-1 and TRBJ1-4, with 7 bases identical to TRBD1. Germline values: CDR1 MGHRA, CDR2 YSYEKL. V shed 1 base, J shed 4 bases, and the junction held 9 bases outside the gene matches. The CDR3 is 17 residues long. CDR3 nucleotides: TGCGCCAGCAGCCAAGGACAGGGTCGCCTACGTAATGAAAAACTGTTTTTT. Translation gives CASSQGQGRLRNEKLFF.

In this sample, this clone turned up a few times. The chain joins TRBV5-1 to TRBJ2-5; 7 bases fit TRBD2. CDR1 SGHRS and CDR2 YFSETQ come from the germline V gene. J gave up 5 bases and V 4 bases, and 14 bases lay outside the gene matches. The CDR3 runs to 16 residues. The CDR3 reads CASSGASGGKWETQYF. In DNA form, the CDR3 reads TGCGCCAGCAGCGGGGCTAGCGGAGGAAAATGGGAGACCCAGTACTTC.

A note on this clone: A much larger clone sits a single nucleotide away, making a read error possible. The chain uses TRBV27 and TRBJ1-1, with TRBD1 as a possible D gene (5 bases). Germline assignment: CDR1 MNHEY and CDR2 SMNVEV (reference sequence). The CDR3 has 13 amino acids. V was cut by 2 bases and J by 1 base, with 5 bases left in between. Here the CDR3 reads CASSLGGNTEAFF. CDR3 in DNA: TGTGCCAGCAGTTTAGGGGGGAACACTGAAGCTTTCTTT.

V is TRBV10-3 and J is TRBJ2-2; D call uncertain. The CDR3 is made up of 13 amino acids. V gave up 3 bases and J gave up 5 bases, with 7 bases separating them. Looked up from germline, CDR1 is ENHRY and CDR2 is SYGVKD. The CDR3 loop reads CAISEDETGELFF. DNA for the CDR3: TGTGCCATCAGTGAAGACGAAACCGGGGAGCTGTTTTTT.

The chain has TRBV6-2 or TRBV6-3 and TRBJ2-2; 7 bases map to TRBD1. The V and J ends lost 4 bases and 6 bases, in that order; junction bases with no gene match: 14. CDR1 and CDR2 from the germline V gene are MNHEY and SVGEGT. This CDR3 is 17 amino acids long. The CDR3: CASSSPDRAKLPGELFF. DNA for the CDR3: TGTGCCAGCAGTTCACCCGACAGGGCAAAACTTCCCGGGGAGCTGTTTTTT.

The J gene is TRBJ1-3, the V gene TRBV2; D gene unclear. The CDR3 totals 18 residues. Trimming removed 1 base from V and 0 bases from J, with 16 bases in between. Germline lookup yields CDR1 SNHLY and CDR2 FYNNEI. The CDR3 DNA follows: TGTGCCAGCAGTGAAGGAATCCTCACTGGCCTCTCTGGAAACACCATATATTTT. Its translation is CASSEGILTGLSGNTIYF.

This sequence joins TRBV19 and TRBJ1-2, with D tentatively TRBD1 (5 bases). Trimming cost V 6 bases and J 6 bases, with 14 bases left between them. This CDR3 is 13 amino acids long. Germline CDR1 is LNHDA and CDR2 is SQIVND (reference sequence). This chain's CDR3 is CASSPRRGHGYTF. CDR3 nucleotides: TGTGCCAGTAGCCCAAGAAGGGGTCATGGCTACACCTTC.

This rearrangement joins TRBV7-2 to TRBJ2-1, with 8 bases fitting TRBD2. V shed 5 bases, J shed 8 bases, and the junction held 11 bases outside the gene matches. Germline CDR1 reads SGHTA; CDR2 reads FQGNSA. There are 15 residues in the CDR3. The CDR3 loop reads CASSPTTGGPYEQFF. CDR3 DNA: TGTGCCAGCAGCCCAACTACGGGAGGGCCTTATGAGCAGTTCTTC.

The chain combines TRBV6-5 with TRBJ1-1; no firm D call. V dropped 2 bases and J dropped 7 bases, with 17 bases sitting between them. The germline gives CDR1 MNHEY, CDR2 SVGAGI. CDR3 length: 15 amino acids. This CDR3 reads CASSYLGKIKIEAFF. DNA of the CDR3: TGTGCCAGCAGTTACCTGGGTAAGATCAAAATTGAAGCTTTCTTT.

CDR3 DNA sequence: TGTGCCAGCAATCAGGGGAACACTGAAGCTTTCTTT. Encoded protein: CASNQGNTEAFF. The chain is built from TRBV2 and TRBJ1-1, with a tentative D call TRBD1 (5 bases). From germline, CDR1 is SNHLY and CDR2 FYNNEI. The CDR3 length is 12 residues. Between the trimmed V and J ends, which lost 7 bases and 1 base, there was a span of 7 bases. Supplemented by reference TRBV2 and TRBJ1-1, the full variable domain reads EPEVTQTPSHQVTQMGQEVILRCVPISNHLYFYWYRQILGQKVEFLVSFYNNEISEKSEIFDDQFSVERPDGSNFTLKIRSTKLEDSAMYFCASNQGNTEAFFGQGTRLTVV.

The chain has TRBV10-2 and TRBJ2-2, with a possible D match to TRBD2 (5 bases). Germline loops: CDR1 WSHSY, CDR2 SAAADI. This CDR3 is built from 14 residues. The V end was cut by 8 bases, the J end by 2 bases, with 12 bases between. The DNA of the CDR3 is TGCGCCAGCTATGAGGGCTTTAACACCGGGGAGCTGTTTTTT. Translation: CASYEGFNTGELFF.

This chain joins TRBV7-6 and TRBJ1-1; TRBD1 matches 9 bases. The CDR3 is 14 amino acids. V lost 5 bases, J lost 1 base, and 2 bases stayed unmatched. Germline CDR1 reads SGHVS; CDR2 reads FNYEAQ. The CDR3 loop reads CASSPGQGNTEAFF. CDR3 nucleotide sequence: TGTGCCAGCAGCCCGGGACAGGGGAACACTGAAGCTTTCTTT.